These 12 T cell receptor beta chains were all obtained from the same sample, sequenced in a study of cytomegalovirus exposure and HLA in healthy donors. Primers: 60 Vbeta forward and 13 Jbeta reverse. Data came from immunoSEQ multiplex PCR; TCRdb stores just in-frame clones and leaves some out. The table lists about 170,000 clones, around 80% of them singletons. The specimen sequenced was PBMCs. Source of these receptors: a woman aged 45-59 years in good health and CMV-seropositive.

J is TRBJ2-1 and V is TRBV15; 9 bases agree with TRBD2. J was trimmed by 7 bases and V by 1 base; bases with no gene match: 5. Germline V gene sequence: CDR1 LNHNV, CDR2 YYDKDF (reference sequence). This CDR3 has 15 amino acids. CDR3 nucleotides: TGTGCCACCAGCAGAGTAGCGGGAGCTGTGAATGAGCAGTTCTTC. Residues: CATSRVAGAVNEQFF.

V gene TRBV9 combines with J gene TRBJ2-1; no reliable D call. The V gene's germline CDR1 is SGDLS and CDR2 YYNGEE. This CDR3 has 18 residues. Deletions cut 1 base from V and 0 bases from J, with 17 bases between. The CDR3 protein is CASSVPFGEAFSYNEQFF. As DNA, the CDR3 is TGTGCCAGCAGCGTACCTTTCGGAGAGGCCTTCTCCTACAATGAGCAGTTCTTC.

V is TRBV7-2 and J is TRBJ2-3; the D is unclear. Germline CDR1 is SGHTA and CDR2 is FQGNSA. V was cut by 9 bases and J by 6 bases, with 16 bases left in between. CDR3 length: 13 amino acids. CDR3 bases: TGTGCCAGTTCCCCGAGCCCCGGGGATACGCAGTATTTT. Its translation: CASSPSPGDTQYF. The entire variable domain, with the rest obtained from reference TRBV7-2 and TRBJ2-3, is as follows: GAGVSQSPSNKVTEKGKDVELRCDPISGHTALYWYRQSLGQGLEFLIYFQGNSAPDKSGLPSDRFSAERTGGSVSTLTIQRTQQEDSAVYLCASSPSPGDTQYFGPGTRLTVL.

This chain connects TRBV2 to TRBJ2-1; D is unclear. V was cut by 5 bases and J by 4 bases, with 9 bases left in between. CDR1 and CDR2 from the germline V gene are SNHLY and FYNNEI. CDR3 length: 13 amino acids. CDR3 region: CASSLEVYNEQFF. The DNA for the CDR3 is TGTGCCAGCAGTCTTGAGGTGTACAATGAGCAGTTCTTC. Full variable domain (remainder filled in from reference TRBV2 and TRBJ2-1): EPEVTQTPSHQVTQMGQEVILRCVPISNHLYFYWYRQILGQKVEFLVSFYNNEISEKSEIFDDQFSVERPDGSNFTLKIRSTKLEDSAMYFCASSLEVYNEQFFGPGTRLTVL.

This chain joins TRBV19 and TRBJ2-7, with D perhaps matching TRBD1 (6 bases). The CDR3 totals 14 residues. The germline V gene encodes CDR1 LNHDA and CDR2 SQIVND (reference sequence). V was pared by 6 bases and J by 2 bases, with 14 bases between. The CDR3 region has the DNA TGTGCCAGTAGCCGGCCAGGGGAAGCCTACGAGCAGTACTTC. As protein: CASSRPGEAYEQYF.

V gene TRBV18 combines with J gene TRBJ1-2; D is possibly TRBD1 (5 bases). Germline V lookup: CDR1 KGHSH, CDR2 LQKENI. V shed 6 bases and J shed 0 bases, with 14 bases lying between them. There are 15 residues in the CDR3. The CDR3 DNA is TGTGCCAGCTCCCGGTGGGGGGAGACTAACTATGGCTACACCTTC. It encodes CASSRWGETNYGYTF.

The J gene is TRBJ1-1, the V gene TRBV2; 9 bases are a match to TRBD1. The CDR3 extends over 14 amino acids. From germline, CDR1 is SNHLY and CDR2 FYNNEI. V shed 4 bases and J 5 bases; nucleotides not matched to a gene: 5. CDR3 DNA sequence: TGTGCCAGCAGTGGAACGACAGGGGGGACTGAAGCTTTCTTT. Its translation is CASSGTTGGTEAFF.

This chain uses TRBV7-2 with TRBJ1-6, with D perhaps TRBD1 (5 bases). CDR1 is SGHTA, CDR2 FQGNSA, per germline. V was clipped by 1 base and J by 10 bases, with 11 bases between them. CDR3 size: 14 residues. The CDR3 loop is CASSLDRRDSPLHF. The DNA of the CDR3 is TGTGCCAGCAGCTTAGACAGGAGGGACTCACCCCTCCACTTT.

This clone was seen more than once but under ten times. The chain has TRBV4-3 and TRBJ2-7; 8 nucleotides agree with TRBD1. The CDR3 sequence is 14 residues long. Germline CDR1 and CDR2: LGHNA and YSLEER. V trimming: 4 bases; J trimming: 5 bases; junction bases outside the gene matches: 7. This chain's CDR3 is CASSLNRGLDEQYF. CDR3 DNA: TGCGCCAGCAGCCTAAACAGGGGGTTGGACGAGCAGTACTTC.

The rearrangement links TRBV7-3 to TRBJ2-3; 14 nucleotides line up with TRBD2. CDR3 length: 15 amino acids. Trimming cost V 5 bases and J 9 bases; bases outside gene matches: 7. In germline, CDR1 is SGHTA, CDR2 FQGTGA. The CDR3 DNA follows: TGTGCCAGCAGCGGGGGGACTAGCGGGAGAGACACGCAGTATTTT. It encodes CASSGGTSGRDTQYF.

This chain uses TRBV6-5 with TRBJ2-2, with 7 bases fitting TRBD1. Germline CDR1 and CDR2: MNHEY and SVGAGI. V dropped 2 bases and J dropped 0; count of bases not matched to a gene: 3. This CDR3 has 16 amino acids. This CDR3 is CASSYPQGPNTGELFF. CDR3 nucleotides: TGTGCCAGCAGTTACCCACAGGGGCCGAACACCGGGGAGCTGTTTTTT.

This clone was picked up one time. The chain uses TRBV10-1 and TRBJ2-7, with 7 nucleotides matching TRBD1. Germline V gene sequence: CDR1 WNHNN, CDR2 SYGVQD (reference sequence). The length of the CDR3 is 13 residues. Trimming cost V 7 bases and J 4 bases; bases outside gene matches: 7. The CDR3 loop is CASNQGGGYEQYF. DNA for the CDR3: TGCGCCAGCAATCAAGGGGGCGGTTACGAGCAGTACTTC.